These T cell receptor beta chains were read from a single sample in a study of T cell repertoires in cytomegalovirus infection. TCRdb re-called the reads with MiXCR, one entry per CDR3 protein. The data hold 830,000 or so distinct CDR3 sequences, with around a third observed a single time. Their specific antigens are unknown. Sequencing was performed on cultured CD8+ T cells from PBMCs, taken from culture after CMV antigen stimulation. Receptor source: a human donor in good health (CMV status not recorded). Some clones in this sample may be carry-over from other donors' samples. The CDR3 runs from the conserved cysteine through the conserved F or W. The D gene is left open where the match is weak. Part of the rows lack a size; the others show once, few, many or a class for expanded clones.

clone size,V gene,D gene,J gene,CDR3 protein,CDR3 DNA
.,TRBV20-1,.,TRBJ2-7,CSARAPGTYEQYF,TGCAGTGCTAGAGCTCCAGGGACCTACGAGCAGTACTTC
few,TRBV7-2,.,TRBJ2-4,CASSFPTEISIAKNIQYF,TGTGCCAGCAGCTTCCCGACAGAGATCTCTATAGCCAAAAACATTCAGTACTTC
.,TRBV15,.,TRBJ2-4,CATSRSPGGALGQNIQYF,TGTGCCACCAGCAGATCTCCCGGGGGCGCACTGGGTCAAAACATTCAGTACTTC
.,TRBV4-3,TRBD1,TRBJ1-4,CASSQGTGVNEKLFF,TGCGCCAGCAGCCAAGGGACAGGGGTTAATGAAAAACTGTTTTTT
.,TRBV7-2,.,TRBJ2-1,CASSLSSRVYNEQFF,TGTGCCAGCAGCTTAAGTAGCCGAGTCTACAATGAGCAGTTCTTC
.,TRBV7-9,TRBD1,TRBJ2-7,CASSLTGGLGYEQYF,TGTGCCAGCAGCTTAACAGGGGGACTCGGCTACGAGCAGTACTTC
.,TRBV12-5,.,TRBJ2-7,CASGPDLYGQYF,TGTGCTAGTGGTCCCGACCTGTACGGGCAGTACTTC
.,TRBV6-1,.,TRBJ1-1,CAGQLFSNTEAFF,TGTGCCGGCCAGTTATTTTCGAACACTGAAGCTTTCTTT
.,TRBV7-3,TRBD2,TRBJ2-1,CASSISPGLAFNEQFF,TGTGCCAGCAGCATAAGTCCCGGACTAGCCTTCAATGAGCAGTTCTTC
.,TRBV7-6,.,TRBJ1-5,CASSLAWGREGQPQHF,TGTGCCAGCAGCTTAGCATGGGGACGTGAGGGTCAGCCCCAGCATTTT
.,TRBV12-3/TRBV12-4,.,TRBJ1-3,CASSLRDGGNTIYF,TGTGCCAGCAGTTTGAGGGACGGGGGAAACACCATATATTTT
few,TRBV4-1,.,TRBJ1-2,CASSQDNQGHYGYTF,TGTGCCAGCAGCCAAGATAACCAGGGTCACTATGGCTACACCTTC
.,TRBV24-1,.,TRBJ2-5,CATSDAGGKTQYF,TGTGCCACCAGTGACGCGGGTGGAAAGACCCAGTACTTC
few,TRBV5-6,TRBD1,TRBJ1-5,CASSLWTGGRGNQPQHF,TGTGCCAGCAGCTTGTGGACAGGAGGGAGAGGCAATCAGCCCCAGCATTTT
.,TRBV11-3,.,TRBJ2-7,CASRLTEQYF,TGTGCCAGCCGCTTAACGGAGCAGTACTTC
few,TRBV5-5,TRBD2,TRBJ2-3,CASRRTSGGLGDTQYF,TGTGCCAGCAGACGGACTAGCGGGGGGCTGGGGGATACGCAGTATTTT
few,TRBV27,TRBD1,TRBJ2-1,CASNQGAFNEQFF,TGTGCCAGCAACCAGGGGGCTTTCAATGAGCAGTTCTTC
few,TRBV27,.,TRBJ1-4,CASGDRTLVEKLFF,TGTGCCAGCGGAGACAGGACCCTAGTAGAAAAACTGTTTTTT
few,TRBV7-9,.,TRBJ1-6,CASSSSGRTYNSPLHF,TGTGCCAGCAGCTCCTCTGGACGGACTTATAATTCACCCCTCCACTTT
few,TRBV27,TRBD2,TRBJ2-1,CASTPGGSSIYNEQFF,TGTGCCAGCACCCCCGGGGGGTCCTCCATCTACAATGAGCAGTTCTTC
few,TRBV7-6,.,TRBJ2-2,CASSFALAATGELFF,TGTGCTAGCAGCTTCGCTCTAGCTGCCACCGGGGAGCTGTTTTTT
few,TRBV6-2/TRBV6-3,.,TRBJ2-2,CASSYPQHHTGELFF,TGTGCCAGCAGTTACCCCCAACATCACACCGGGGAGCTGTTTTTT
few,TRBV10-3,.,TRBJ2-3,CAISSRVYTDTQYF,TGTGCCATCAGTTCCCGGGTCTACACAGATACGCAGTATTTT
.,TRBV14,TRBD1,TRBJ2-7,CASSQHRTGFDEQYF,TGTGCCAGCAGCCAACATCGGACAGGGTTCGACGAGCAGTACTTC
few,TRBV7-9,.,TRBJ2-5,CASRLSSQETQYF,TGTGCCAGCAGGCTTTCCAGCCAAGAGACCCAGTACTTC
.,TRBV6-1,.,TRBJ2-7,CASSETGIEQYF,TGTGCCAGCAGTGAAACGGGAATCGAGCAGTACTTC
few,TRBV12-5,TRBD1,TRBJ1-1,CASGLPGTGNTEAFF,TGTGCTAGTGGTTTGCCCGGGACAGGGAACACTGAAGCTTTCTTT
.,TRBV7-3,TRBD2,TRBJ2-1,CASSFSGGGSYNEQFF,TGTGCCAGCAGCTTTAGCGGGGGGGGCTCCTACAATGAGCAGTTCTTC
few,TRBV6-6,.,TRBJ2-1,CASSYGQFF,TGTGCCAGCAGTTACGGGCAGTTCTTC
few,TRBV4-3,.,TRBJ1-1,CASSQVVNMNTEAFF,TGCGCCAGCAGCCAAGTCGTGAACATGAACACTGAAGCTTTCTTT
.,TRBV6-1,.,TRBJ2-1,CASSEAGGQLSGYNEQFF,TGTGCCAGCAGTGAAGCGGGGGGGCAGTTGTCCGGCTACAATGAGCAGTTCTTC
few,TRBV6-2/TRBV6-3,.,TRBJ2-3,CASSYEPAGDTQYF,TGTGCCAGCAGTTACGAGCCAGCAGGAGATACGCAGTATTTT
few,TRBV12-3/TRBV12-4,.,TRBJ2-7,CASSLRDGYYEQYF,TGTGCCAGCAGTCTCCGGGACGGATACTACGAGCAGTACTTC
few,TRBV5-5,TRBD1,TRBJ2-1,CASSSTGGTGDEQFF,TGTGCCAGCAGCTCGACAGGGGGGACCGGCGATGAGCAGTTCTTC
.,TRBV5-4,.,TRBJ2-1,CASSLRRERNNEQFF,TGTGCCAGCAGCTTGCGCAGGGAAAGGAACAATGAGCAGTTCTTC
.,TRBV6-5,.,TRBJ2-2,CASSALWPGELFF,TGTGCCAGCAGTGCCTTGTGGCCCGGGGAGCTGTTTTTT
few,TRBV7-6,TRBD1,TRBJ1-1,CASRTGDEAFF,TGTGCCAGCAGAACAGGGGATGAAGCTTTCTTT
.,TRBV7-2,.,TRBJ1-3,CASSLRLAVSGNTIYF,TGTGCCAGCAGCTTACGGTTGGCAGTCTCTGGAAACACCATATATTTT
many,TRBV11-2,.,TRBJ1-5,CASSLEYNSNQPQHF,TGTGCCAGCAGCTTAGAATACAACAGCAATCAGCCCCAGCATTTT
few,TRBV7-7,.,TRBJ2-1,CASSPAMYHNEQFF,TGTGCTAGCAGCCCCGCTATGTATCACAATGAGCAGTTCTTC
few,TRBV11-1,TRBD1,TRBJ2-6,CASSLSEQGGFSGANVLTF,TGTGCCAGCAGCTTATCCGAACAGGGGGGATTCTCTGGGGCCAACGTCCTGACTTTC
once,TRBV20-1,TRBD1,TRBJ1-4,CSARNPGQGSPEKLFF,TGCAGTGCTAGAAACCCGGGACAGGGGTCCCCTGAAAAACTGTTTTTT
.,TRBV27,.,TRBJ1-1,CASSLGGTAEAFF,TGTGCCAGCAGTTTGGGAGGGACGGCTGAAGCTTTCTTT
few,TRBV10-2,.,TRBJ2-7,CASSESAETYEQYF,TGCGCCAGCAGTGAGTCGGCGGAGACCTACGAGCAGTACTTC
many,TRBV7-6,.,TRBJ2-1,CASSPAGYEGNEQFF,TGTGCCAGCAGCCCGGCAGGGTATGAGGGCAATGAGCAGTTCTTC
.,TRBV28,.,TRBJ2-2,CASSKMRGGELFF,TGTGCCAGCAGTAAAATGCGAGGCGGGGAGCTGTTTTTT
.,TRBV18,.,TRBJ2-6,CASSSAPVVPGANVLTF,TGTGCCAGCTCATCAGCCCCAGTGGTCCCTGGGGCCAACGTCCTGACTTTC
few,TRBV28,.,TRBJ1-5,CASRAQTGANQPQHF,TGTGCCAGCAGGGCCCAGACAGGTGCCAATCAGCCCCAGCATTTT